This T cell receptor beta chain was sequenced in a study of blood T cell repertoires in COVID-19. Study summary: PBMCs, B-cell-depleted T cells, or T cells provided the cDNA or gDNA that made up the material.

This clone showed up just once. Assay used: immunoSEQ multiplex PCR; TCRdb lists only in-frame clones, some missing. Here the sample spans 300,000 to 350,000 clones, around 91% being singletons. J gave up 2 bases and V 8 bases, and 14 bases lay outside the gene matches. Germline CDR1 and CDR2: KGHDR and SFDVKD. This CDR3 is 19 amino acids long. This TCR came from a woman between 35 and 50 years old with COVID-19, enrolled during active disease. This chain connects TRBV24-1 to TRBJ1-6; 10 positions match TRBD1. Sequenced input: peripheral blood. This CDR3 is CATIVPGQGNSPYNSPLHF. CDR3 nucleotides: TGTGCCACCATTGTTCCGGGACAGGGGAATAGTCCCTATAATTCACCCCTCCACTTT.